This T cell receptor (beta chain) is drawn from a study of OX40 agonist ivuxolimab in advanced cancers. Study-wide context: The study treated patients with ivuxolimab, an agonistic anti-OX40 (CD134) antibody. Study outcomes and limitations: Dose levels from 0.1 to 3.0 mg/kg saw CD4+ and CD8+ blood T cells expand clonally by week 6. Compared with CD4+, CD8+ T cells on average had more expanded clones. Also showing low normalized T-cell clonal expansion were some of the nonresponders.

This clone is medium-sized. The antigen is unknown. The table came from immunoSEQ multiplex PCR; TCRdb's copy has only in-frame clones and leaves some out. The sample yields more than 9,000 clones, approximately 63% seen once. Sequenced here: CD4+ or CD8+ T cells sorted from blood, sampled in a trial of the OX40 agonist ivuxolimab. The source of this sequence is an adult with an advanced solid tumor such as melanoma, head and neck, liver or kidney cancer.

CDR3 loop: CASRGDGPNNEQFF. The CDR3 DNA reads TGTGCCAGCAGGGGGGACGGCCCCAACAATGAGCAGTTCTTC. The chain uses TRBV7-9 and TRBJ2-1; D is possibly TRBD1 or TRBD2 (5 bases each). The CDR3 consists of 14 residues. The V gene's germline CDR1 is SEHNR and CDR2 FQNEAQ (reference sequence). V was cut by 6 bases and J by 5 bases, with 14 bases left in between.